Included here is one TCR beta chain sequence, with context. The antigen remains unidentified. As to time point: newly diagnosed GD, antithyroid drugs for less than 3 months. PBMC-extracted RNA yielded the TCR library. The sample is drawn from a study of regulatory T cells in long-lasting Graves disease. Study details: The antithyroid drugs taken by newly diagnosed Graves' patients had been used for under 3 months.

V was clipped by 6 bases and J by 0 bases, with 15 bases between them. The CDR3 is 16 residues long. Germline lookup yields CDR1 MNHNS and CDR2 SASEGT. Building the TCR beta libraries relied on iRepertoire HTBI primers, and CDR3 regions underwent Arm-PCR. TCRdb re-called the multiplex PCR reads through MiXCR, storing one row per CDR3 protein. The sample lists about 420,000 distinct CDR3 sequences; about a sixth were seen once. Broader study findings: Patients with persistent disease showed a bias toward TRBV28, TRBJ1-2 and TRBJ2-5.

The sample was also reused in another study, on T cells in Graves' hyperthyroidism and ophthalmopathy.

The rearrangement uses TRBV6-1 and TRBJ1-5; D is unclear. The clonotype comes from a woman younger than 35 with Graves disease. The sequenced sample was peripheral blood mononuclear cells (PBMCs), obtained at new diagnosis, from a patient treated with antithyroid drugs. In DNA, the CDR3 is TGTGCCAGCAGCCCTCGCTTCGCGGGTAGCAATCAGCCCCAGCATTTT. This codes for CASSPRFAGSNQPQHF.